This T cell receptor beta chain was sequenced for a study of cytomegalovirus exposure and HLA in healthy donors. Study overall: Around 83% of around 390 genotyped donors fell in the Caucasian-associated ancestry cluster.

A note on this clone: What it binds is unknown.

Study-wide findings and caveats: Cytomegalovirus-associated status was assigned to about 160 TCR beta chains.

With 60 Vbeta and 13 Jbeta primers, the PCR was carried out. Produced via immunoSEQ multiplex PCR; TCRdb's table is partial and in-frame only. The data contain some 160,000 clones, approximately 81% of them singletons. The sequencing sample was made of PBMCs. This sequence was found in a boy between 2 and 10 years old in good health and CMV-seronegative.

The CDR3 here is CASSQLGTSGRNEQFF. The CDR3 DNA reads TGTGCCAGCAGCCAACTCGGGACTAGCGGGAGGAATGAGCAGTTCTTC. The chain is built from TRBV14 and TRBJ2-1; 15 nucleotides agree with TRBD2. J lost 7 bases, V lost 2 bases, and 3 bases had no gene match. Germline V gives CDR1 SGHDN, CDR2 FVKESK. The CDR3 contains 16 residues. The variable domain in full, completed from reference TRBV14 and TRBJ2-1, reads EAGVTQFPSHSVIEKGQTVTLRCDPISGHDNLYWYRRVMGKEIKFLLHFVKESKQDESGMPNNRFLAERTGGTYSTLKVQPAELEDSGVYFCASSQLGTSGRNEQFFGPGTRLTVL.